These 4 T cell receptor beta chains came from one sample sequenced in a study of identical twins. TCRdb analysed the 5' RACE reads with MiXCR anew, one entry per CDR3 protein. This table has 400,000 to 550,000 distinct CDR3 sequences, 20% to 25% appearing once. This same sample was also part of a study on T cells expressing NK-cell markers.

Sequenced material: CD4+ T cells sorted from blood. The receptors here all came from a woman aged 18-29 years in good health.

This clonotype has just a few counts. The CDR3 DNA reads as TGTGCCAGCAGCCCTAGCGGGAGGGCACTGCAGTTCTTC. Protein product: CASSPSGRALQFF. V and J are TRBV7-2 and TRBJ2-1; the match to TRBD2 covers 12 bases. Trimming removed 5 bases from V and 12 bases from J; junction bases left unmatched: 5. Per the germline V gene, CDR1 is SGHTA and CDR2 is FQGNSA. The CDR3 runs 13 residues.

This rearrangement joins TRBV7-2 to TRBJ2-6, with no clear D. V gave up 0 bases and J gave up 2 bases, with 5 bases separating them. The germline CDR1 and CDR2 sequences are SGHTA and FQGNSA. This CDR3 contains 15 residues. The CDR3 coding sequence is TGTGCCAGCAGCTTAGCCAATACTGGGGCCAACGTCCTGACTTTC. Translation gives CASSLANTGANVLTF.

The chain carries TRBV5-1 and TRBJ2-1; TRBD2 matches at 11 bases. Per germline, CDR1 SGHRS and CDR2 YFSETQ. This CDR3 region has 15 residues. V trimming: 3 bases; J trimming: 10 bases; junction bases outside the gene matches: 9. CDR3 sequence (DNA): TGCGCCAGCAGCTCGGGACTAGCGGACCCTGGGGAGCAGTTCTTC. It encodes CASSSGLADPGEQFF.

The chain has TRBV29-1 and TRBJ2-1, with TRBD2 matching 8 bases. The CDR3 runs to 16 residues. J lost 1 base, V lost 4 bases, and 9 bases had no gene match. Germline loops: CDR1 SQVTM, CDR2 ANQGSEA. The CDR3 DNA follows: TGCAGCGTTGTCTCAGCGGGAGAGGGTTCCTACAATGAGCAGTTCTTC. It is translated as CSVVSAGEGSYNEQFF.